The rows below give T cell receptor beta chains drawn from one sample of a study of neurological immune-mediated disorders. MiXCR, run by TCRdb on the 5' RACE reads, gives a single entry per CDR3 protein. The repertoire consists of about 25,000 distinct CDR3 sequences, with 6.5% to 8.5% occurring once and the leading ten covering around 4.8%. The specimen sequenced was PBMCs. Receptor source: a woman aged 40 to 50 in good health. Each CDR3 is given with its conserved first and last residue. The D gene is left open where the match is weak. Some rows mark clone size as missing; the rest say once, few, many or name a class of expanded clone.

J	D	size	V	CDR3	DNA
TRBJ2-1	.	many	TRBV10-3	CAISVKQGPYNEQFF	TGTGCCATCAGTGTTAAACAGGGCCCTTACAATGAGCAGTTCTTC
TRBJ2-5	TRBD1	many	TRBV29-1	CSVMGTGSGETQYF	TGCAGCGTCATGGGGACAGGGTCAGGAGAGACCCAGTACTTC
TRBJ1-5	.	many	TRBV28	CASSLYHIGRNQPQHF	TGTGCCAGCAGTTTATACCATATAGGACGCAATCAGCCCCAGCATTTT
TRBJ2-1	TRBD2	many	TRBV24-1	CATSDPTSGRADEQFF	TGTGCCACCAGTGATCCAACTAGCGGGAGGGCCGATGAGCAGTTCTTC
TRBJ2-7	.	medium-sized	TRBV6-9	CASTIRYYEQYF	TGTGCCAGCACTATACGATACTACGAGCAGTACTTC
TRBJ2-4	.	.	TRBV2	CASSGEGARRKYF	TGTGCCAGCTCGGGAGAGGGAGCGAGGAGAAAGTACTTC
TRBJ2-7	TRBD2	many	TRBV20-1	CSAREGSYEQYF	TGCAGTGCGAGGGAGGGCTCCTACGAGCAGTACTTC
TRBJ2-3	TRBD2	many	TRBV7-2	CASSLVASGFGDTQYF	TGTGCCAGCAGCTTAGTGGCTAGCGGGTTTGGAGATACGCAGTATTTT
TRBJ2-2	TRBD1	many	TRBV5-1	CASSLGRGQSGELFF	TGCGCCAGCAGCTTGGGCAGGGGGCAATCCGGGGAGCTGTTTTTT
TRBJ2-2	.	many	TRBV5-1	CASSQRTRDSRPGELFF	TGCGCCAGCAGCCAACGGACACGGGACTCCCGTCCCGGGGAGCTGTTTTTT
TRBJ2-2	.	medium-sized	TRBV7-3	CASSLTGQGMANTGELFF	TGTGCCAGCAGCTTAACGGGGCAGGGAATGGCGAACACCGGGGAGCTGTTTTTT
TRBJ1-6	.	many	TRBV27	CASGLSGYNSPLHF	TGTGCCAGCGGTTTAAGTGGTTATAATTCACCCCTCCACTTT
TRBJ2-3	.	many	TRBV29-1	CSSDSSTDTQYF	TGCAGCTCCGACAGTAGCACAGATACGCAGTATTTT
TRBJ2-4	TRBD2	medium-sized	TRBV7-2	CASSLELAGGSIQYF	TGTGCCAGCAGCTTAGAACTAGCGGGAGGGAGCATTCAGTACTTC
TRBJ1-5	.	many	TRBV5-8	CASRVRGRDQPQHF	TGTGCCAGCAGGGTGCGGGGCAGGGATCAGCCCCAGCATTTT
TRBJ2-2	TRBD1	many	TRBV6-4	CASSKGQGNTGELFF	TGTGCCAGCAGCAAGGGACAGGGTAACACCGGGGAGCTGTTTTTT